The 32 T cell receptor beta chains below all came from one sample that was sequenced in a study of Tregs in tolerant kidney transplant recipients. Method: immunoSEQ multiplex PCR; TCRdb's copy keeps in-frame clones and lacks some. The sample carries 100,000 to 130,000 clones, roughly 90% recorded once. The material was CD4+ T cells from blood, obtained before the transplant. Receptors were obtained from a human donor who received a combined kidney and bone marrow transplant.

The sample holds a few counts of this clone. The chain links TRBV10-1 to TRBJ1-6; the D is unclear. Between the trimmed V and J ends, which lost 3 bases and 8 bases, there was a span of 8 bases. Germline values: CDR1 WNHNN, CDR2 SYGVQD (reference sequence). The CDR3 totals 13 residues. The CDR3 DNA is TGCGCCAGCAGTGATCAGGCTGATTCACCCCTCCACTTT. Its translation is CASSDQADSPLHF.

This clone was seen a single time. The J gene is TRBJ1-2, the V gene TRBV19, with D possibly being TRBD1 (5 bases). The germline V gene encodes CDR1 LNHDA and CDR2 SQIVND (reference sequence). The CDR3 length is 13 residues. V lost 10 bases to trimming and J lost 8 bases, with 20 bases between them. The CDR3 DNA reads as TGTGCCACCCAAGCTCAGGCAGGGCAAGGCTACACCTTC. Translating it yields CATQAQAGQGYTF.

The chain links TRBV29-1 to TRBJ1-2, with D unresolved. Trimming took 2 bases from V and 7 from J, leaving 11 bases between them. Germline CDR1 SQVTM, CDR2 ANQGSEA. There are 12 residues in the CDR3. CDR3 residues: CSVEKTRSGYTF. CDR3 coding DNA: TGCAGCGTTGAAAAAACTCGGAGTGGCTACACCTTC.

This chain connects TRBV11-2 to TRBJ1-1, with D perhaps TRBD1 (5 bases). The CDR3 extends over 14 amino acids. V was cut by 4 bases and J by 7 bases, with 16 bases left in between. CDR1 and CDR2 from the germline V gene are SGHAT and FQNNGV. The CDR3 DNA follows: TGTGCCAGCAGCTATACAGGTGCAAGGAGTGAAGCTTTCTTT. Protein product: CASSYTGARSEAFF.

V is TRBV29-1 and J is TRBJ1-2, with no clear D. Germline V lookup: CDR1 SQVTM, CDR2 ANQGSEA. There are 13 residues in the CDR3. Trimming took 4 bases from V and 4 from J, leaving 13 bases between them. The CDR3 here is CSVVSTSVYGYTF. The CDR3, as DNA: TGCAGCGTTGTTAGTACTTCTGTCTATGGCTACACCTTC.

V gene TRBV28 combines with J gene TRBJ1-1; TRBD1 is a possible D gene (6 bases). Per the germline V gene, CDR1 is MDHEN and CDR2 is SYDVKM. Deletions cut 5 bases from V and 0 bases from J, with 19 bases between. This CDR3 is built from 17 residues. The CDR3 reads CASSTSGEKGVNTEAFF. CDR3 DNA: TGTGCCAGCAGTACCTCAGGGGAAAAGGGGGTGAACACTGAAGCTTTCTTT.

The J gene is TRBJ1-1, the V gene TRBV5-1; D is unresolved. This CDR3 is 13 amino acids long. V was trimmed by 3 bases and J by 2 bases, leaving 8 bases between them. CDR1 SGHRS and CDR2 YFSETQ come from the germline V gene. The CDR3 coding sequence is TGCGCCAGCAGCTCCGGGAGTAACACTGAAGCTTTCTTT. This sequence encodes CASSSGSNTEAFF.

The genes are TRBV5-1 and TRBJ2-1; perhaps TRBD2 as D (6 bases). The CDR3 is 14 residues long. Germline V gene sequence: CDR1 SGHRS, CDR2 YFSETQ. V was pared by 4 bases and J by 4 bases, with 12 bases between. The CDR3 protein is CASSPRAGYNEQFF. CDR3 nucleotide sequence: TGCGCCAGCAGCCCCCGGGCGGGATACAATGAGCAGTTCTTC.

V is TRBV19 and J is TRBJ2-5; D remains ambiguous. The CDR3 is made up of 11 amino acids. V was pared by 5 bases and J by 6 bases, with 7 bases between. Germline V gene lookup returns CDR1 LNHDA and CDR2 SQIVND (reference sequence). The CDR3 DNA follows: TGTGCCAGTAGTCAGTCCCAGACCCAGTACTTC. Protein: CASSQSQTQYF. Full variable domain (rest looked up from reference TRBV19 and TRBJ2-5): DGGITQSPKYLFRKEGQNVTLSCEQNLNHDAMYWYRQDPGQGLRLIYYSQIVNDFQKGDIAEGYSVSREKKESFPLTVTSAQKNPTAFYLCASSQSQTQYFGPGTRLLVL.

The chain carries TRBV10-1 and TRBJ2-7; 14 nucleotides align to TRBD2. V shed 5 bases, J shed 6 bases, and the junction held 3 bases outside the gene matches. CDR1 and CDR2 from the germline V gene are WNHNN and SYGVQD (reference sequence). CDR3 length: 14 residues. The CDR3 nucleotides read TGCGCCAGCAGTCCCGGACTAGCGGGAGGCGAGCAGTACTTC. Translation gives CASSPGLAGGEQYF.

V gene TRBV4-2 combines with J gene TRBJ1-3, with D uncertain. Germline V gene sequence: CDR1 LGHNA, CDR2 YNFKEQ. This CDR3 is 16 amino acids long. V lost 0 bases and J 0 bases, leaving 9 bases between the germline ends. This CDR3 reads CASSQDHPGSGNTIYF. Here the CDR3 DNA reads TGTGCCAGCAGCCAAGATCACCCCGGCTCTGGAAACACCATATATTTT.

The rearrangement joins TRBV5-6 to TRBJ1-2; 7 bases match TRBD1. The V gene end was trimmed by 0 bases and the J gene end by 7 bases; junction bases not matched to a gene: 12. The CDR3 loop spans 16 amino acids. CDR1 and CDR2 (germline): SGHDT, YYEEEE. CDR3 bases: TGTGCCAGCAGCTTGGATTCGATTAGGGGGCTAGGTGGCTACACCTTC. Encoded protein: CASSLDSIRGLGGYTF.

This clone was detected only once. V usage is TRBV10-3 and J usage is TRBJ2-5; D is possibly TRBD1 (6 bases). V was clipped by 8 bases and J by 0 bases, with 10 bases between them. The germline V gene encodes CDR1 ENHRY and CDR2 SYGVKD. The CDR3 has 13 amino acids. The CDR3 region is CAIGQTDQETQYF. CDR3 DNA sequence: TGTGCCATCGGACAGACGGACCAAGAGACCCAGTACTTC.

The rearrangement uses TRBV7-2 and TRBJ2-7; 9 bases agree with TRBD1. Germline values: CDR1 SGHTA, CDR2 FQGNSA. The J segment lost 6 bases and the V segment lost 4 bases, leaving 10 bases of the junction unmatched. The CDR3 runs to 15 residues. The CDR3 sequence: CASSSLTGGLSEQYF. The CDR3 nucleotides are TGTGCCAGCAGCTCCCTGACAGGGGGTCTGTCCGAGCAGTACTTC.

The chain uses TRBV7-2 and TRBJ1-4; D gene uncertain. Germline values: CDR1 SGHTA, CDR2 FQGNSA. Trimming left V 2 bases short and J 5 bases short, with 6 bases between. The CDR3 has 13 amino acids. The CDR3 DNA reads as TGTGCCAGCAGCTTAACCAGGAATGAAAAACTGTTTTTT. This encodes CASSLTRNEKLFF.

In its sample, this clone was seen once. The rearrangement links TRBV5-6 to TRBJ2-3, with TRBD2 matching 8 bases. The CDR3 is 18 amino acids. CDR1 is SGHDT, CDR2 YYEEEE, per germline. After removal of 0 bases from V and 4 bases from J, the junction contained 13 bases not matched to a gene. For the CDR3, the DNA is TGTGCCAGCAGCTTGGGGCTAGCGGGCCCGACTGCAGCAGATACGCAGTATTTT. Translation gives CASSLGLAGPTAADTQYF.

This chain links TRBV7-2 with TRBJ2-4, with a tentative D call TRBD1 (6 bases). The V end was cut by 5 bases, the J end by 6 bases, with 17 bases between. Germline V gene lookup returns CDR1 SGHTA and CDR2 FQGNSA. This CDR3 contains 15 residues. The CDR3 DNA sequence: TGTGCCAGCAGCACCTTGACAGGAATAAGAAACATTCAGTACTTC. Its protein is CASSTLTGIRNIQYF.

This clone came up a few times. This CDR3 is CASDIPSGPQHF. The CDR3 bases are TGTGCCAGCGATATACCTTCGGGGCCCCAGCATTTT. The chain carries TRBV6-1 and TRBJ1-5; D is undetermined. CDR1 and CDR2 (germline): MNHNS, SASEGT. The CDR3 covers 12 residues. Trimming removed 8 bases from V and 9 bases from J, with 14 bases in between.

This clone was seen a single time. This chain joins TRBV2 and TRBJ2-1; a weak D match, TRBD2 (6 bases). Germline lookup yields CDR1 SNHLY and CDR2 FYNNEI. Trimming left V 8 bases short and J 7 bases short, with 18 bases between. CDR3 size: 14 residues. This chain's CDR3 is CASHFGGPGNEQFF. The CDR3 nucleotides read TGTGCCAGCCATTTCGGGGGACCGGGGAATGAGCAGTTCTTC.

The J gene is TRBJ2-7, the V gene TRBV5-1; perhaps TRBD2 as D (6 bases). The CDR3 consists of 15 residues. V was pared by 4 bases and J by 2 bases, with 16 bases between. Germline V gene lookup returns CDR1 SGHRS and CDR2 YFSETQ. The CDR3, as DNA: TGCGCCAGCAGCCCAGAGACTAGTCGCGCCTACGAGCAGTACTTC. It translates to CASSPETSRAYEQYF.

A single count supports this clone. CDR3 nucleotide sequence: TGTGCCAGCAGTTTCTCCAGGGGTTTTAACTATGGCTACACCTTC. Translating gives CASSFSRGFNYGYTF. The chain couples TRBV6-5 to TRBJ1-2; TRBD1 might be the D (6 bases). This CDR3 has 15 residues. CDR1 is MNHEY, CDR2 SVGAGI, per germline. Trimming pared 4 bases from V and 1 base from J, leaving 13 bases between.

The gene calls are TRBV6-6 and TRBJ2-5, with D unclear. CDR3 length: 12 amino acids. V was trimmed by 2 bases and J by 1 base, leaving 2 bases between them. CDR1 and CDR2 (germline): MNHNY, SVGAGI (reference sequence). The DNA of the CDR3 is TGTGCCAGCAGTTACCGCCAAGAGACCCAGTACTTC. It specifies CASSYRQETQYF.

This clone has just one count. The V call is TRBV10-3, the J call TRBJ2-1, with 8 bases fitting TRBD2. Trimming removed 1 base from V and 7 bases from J; junction bases left unmatched: 9. The CDR3 is 16 amino acids. CDR1 is ENHRY, CDR2 SYGVKD, per germline. CDR3 in amino acids: CAISELTGGPGNEQFF. The CDR3 coding sequence is TGTGCCATCAGTGAGTTAACGGGGGGGCCAGGGAATGAGCAGTTCTTC.

The chain has TRBV30 and TRBJ2-4, with TRBD2 matching over 9 bases. The CDR3 is made up of 15 amino acids. The V and J ends lost 1 base and 6 bases, in that order; junction bases with no gene match: 7. Germline CDR1 reads GTSNPN; CDR2 reads SVGIG (reference sequence). The CDR3 reads CAWSAAGGPPNIQYF. The CDR3 region has the DNA TGTGCCTGGAGTGCGGCGGGAGGGCCACCAAACATTCAGTACTTC.

The chain has TRBV7-2 and TRBJ1-5; D gene unclear. This CDR3 has 14 residues. V lost 2 bases and J 0 bases, leaving 5 bases between the germline ends. Germline V gene lookup returns CDR1 SGHTA and CDR2 FQGNSA. CDR3: CASSLRFSNQPQHF. The CDR3 region has the DNA TGTGCCAGCAGCTTACGGTTTAGCAATCAGCCCCAGCATTTT.

V gene TRBV6-5 combines with J gene TRBJ2-1; 8 bases match TRBD2. The germline CDR1 and CDR2 sequences are MNHEY and SVGAGI. J lost 3 bases, V lost 0 bases, and 4 bases had no gene match. The CDR3 consists of 16 residues. For the CDR3, the DNA is TGTGCCAGCAGTTACTCTGGGGGGACTAGCTACAATGAGCAGTTCTTC. Its translation is CASSYSGGTSYNEQFF.

J is TRBJ2-7 and V is TRBV27, with TRBD1 matching over 7 bases. J gave up 7 bases and V 4 bases, and 13 bases lay outside the gene matches. CDR1 and CDR2 (germline): MNHEY, SMNVEV (reference sequence). The CDR3 has 15 residues. CDR3 coding DNA: TGTGCCAGCAGTTATAGGGGGCGCCCAATAAGAGAGCAGTACTTC. Translating gives CASSYRGRPIREQYF.

The chain is built from TRBV6-1 and TRBJ1-1; no clear D. Germline V lookup: CDR1 MNHNS, CDR2 SASEGT. Trimming stripped 6 bases from V and 1 base from J, with 9 bases between. The length of the CDR3 is 13 residues. The DNA for the CDR3 is TGTGCCAGCAGGCCTCGCAGGAACACTGAAGCTTTCTTT. Its protein product is CASRPRRNTEAFF.

This chain links TRBV4-1 with TRBJ1-5; 11 bases are a match to TRBD1. Per germline, CDR1 MGHRA and CDR2 YSYEKL. CDR3 length: 17 residues. The V and J ends lost 1 base and 2 bases, in that order; junction bases with no gene match: 4. CDR3 in amino acids: CASSQGTGGRGNQPQHF. The CDR3 nucleotides read TGCGCCAGCAGCCAAGGGACAGGGGGCCGTGGCAATCAGCCCCAGCATTTT.

The chain carries TRBV4-1 and TRBJ2-7; D remains ambiguous. This CDR3 region has 13 residues. In germline, CDR1 is MGHRA, CDR2 YSYEKL. Trimming cost V 4 bases and J 3 bases, with 10 bases left between them. DNA of the CDR3: TGCGCCAGCAGCCGCTCACAGTACTACGAGCAGTACTTC. Translated, it gives CASSRSQYYEQYF.

J is TRBJ2-7 and V is TRBV6-6; unclear D gene. The CDR3 sequence is 12 residues long. Germline assignment: CDR1 MNHNY and CDR2 SVGAGI (reference sequence). Trimming removed 0 bases from V and 7 bases from J, with 7 bases in between. The DNA of the CDR3 is TGTGCCAGCAGTTACTCGTATAATGAGCAGTACTTC. Translation: CASSYSYNEQYF.

The chain uses TRBV19 and TRBJ1-2, with 7 bases fitting TRBD1. This CDR3 spans 14 amino acids. V gave up 1 base and J gave up 8 bases; unmatched junction bases: 7. Germline-derived CDR1 and CDR2 are LNHDA and SQIVND (reference sequence). This CDR3 is CASSIASDRIGYTF. CDR3 sequence (DNA): TGTGCCAGTAGTATAGCCTCGGACAGGATCGGCTACACCTTC.